This T cell receptor beta chain was obtained from a study of T cells in Graves' hyperthyroidism and ophthalmopathy. It was RNA transcripts that yielded the amplified TCR beta CDR3 regions. A set of HTBI primers served as the primers for a first-round RT-PCR of the TCR CDR3. TCRdb used MiXCR to reprocess the multiplex PCR reads, holding one entry per CDR3 protein. The data contain about 290,000 distinct CDR3 sequences, 15% to 20% of them seen just once; the ten biggest clones take up over 45%. Those patients with uncontrolled infection, other autoimmune disease, pregnancy or lactation were excluded. This clonotype appeared many times. The clonotype was recovered from a woman aged 55 to 70 with Graves' ophthalmopathy. Sequencing was carried out using blood.

The CDR3 DNA sequence: TGTGCCAGCAGCCGAAAGCGGATACCTTTGGGCAGTGAGCAGTTCTTC. Amino acid sequence: CASSRKRIPLGSEQFF. The chain couples TRBV11-3 to TRBJ2-1; D might be TRBD2 (5 bases). The CDR3 extends over 16 amino acids. Deletions cut 5 bases from V and 9 bases from J, with 23 bases between. Germline V CDR1 and CDR2: SGHNT, YENEEA.